Presented here are 2 T cell receptor beta chains from one specimen sequenced in a study of identical twins. TCRdb called the 5' RACE reads again in MiXCR, with one record for every CDR3 protein. This table has approximately 210,000 distinct CDR3 sequences, 6.5% appearing once. The sample was also reused in another study, on T cells expressing NK-cell markers.

Sample: CD8+ T cells sorted from blood. The receptors were gathered from a woman between 18 and 29 years old in good health.

V is TRBV20-1 and J is TRBJ2-3; possible D gene TRBD2, 6 bases. The CDR3 is 15 amino acids. The V gene's germline CDR1 is DFQATT and CDR2 SNEGSKA (reference sequence). Trimming pared 3 bases from V and 5 bases from J, leaving 18 bases between. The CDR3 loop reads CSASIGGKFVDTQYF. The CDR3 DNA reads as TGCAGTGCTAGTATCGGCGGGAAATTTGTAGATACGCAGTATTTT.

This clonotype was counted a few times. The chain carries TRBV7-8 and TRBJ2-3, with D unresolved. CDR1 and CDR2 (germline): SGHVS, FQNEAQ. Deletions cut 5 bases from V and 5 bases from J, with 11 bases between. The CDR3 has 13 amino acids. CDR3 nucleotides: TGTGCCAGCAGCCCCTCCCCTGGAGATACGCAGTATTTT. As protein: CASSPSPGDTQYF.